This TCR beta chain was identified during a study of T cells in Graves' hyperthyroidism and ophthalmopathy. What was amplified from RNA transcripts were TCR beta CDR3 regions. The HTBI primer set drove a first-round RT-PCR of the TCR CDR3. Using its own MiXCR run on the multiplex PCR reads, TCRdb lists one record per CDR3 protein. Altogether a few hundred thousand distinct CDR3 sequences are present, roughly 15% being singletons, with the ten largest covering roughly a fifth. V was cut by 0 bases and J by 2 bases, with 10 bases left in between. Germline V gene lookup returns CDR1 DFQATT and CDR2 SNEGSKA (reference sequence). This CDR3 comprises 14 residues.

Sequencing input: blood. V usage is TRBV20-1 and J usage is TRBJ1-2, with unresolved D. The receptor was isolated from a woman under 40 with Graves' ophthalmopathy. The CDR3 loop reads CSARESAGNYGYTF. The CDR3 DNA sequence: TGCAGTGCTAGAGAGTCGGCTGGGAACTATGGCTACACCTTC.